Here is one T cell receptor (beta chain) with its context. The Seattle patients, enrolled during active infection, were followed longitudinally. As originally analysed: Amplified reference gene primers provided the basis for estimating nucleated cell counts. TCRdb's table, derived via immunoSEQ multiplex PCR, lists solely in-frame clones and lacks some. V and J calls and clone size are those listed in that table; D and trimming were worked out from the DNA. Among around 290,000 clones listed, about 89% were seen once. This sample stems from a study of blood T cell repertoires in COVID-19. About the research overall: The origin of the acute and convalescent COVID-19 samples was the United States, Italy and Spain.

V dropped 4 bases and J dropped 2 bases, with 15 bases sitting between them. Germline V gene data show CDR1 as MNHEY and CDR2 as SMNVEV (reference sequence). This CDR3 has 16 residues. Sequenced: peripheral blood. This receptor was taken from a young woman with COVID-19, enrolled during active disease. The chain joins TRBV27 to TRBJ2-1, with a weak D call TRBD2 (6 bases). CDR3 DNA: TGTGCCAGCAGTTACGAACCGGGAGACGCCTACAATGAGCAGTTCTTC. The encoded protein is CASSYEPGDAYNEQFF.